This T cell receptor (beta chain) comes out of a study of blood T cell repertoires in COVID-19. Study summary: Samples taken during acute and convalescent COVID-19 were collected in the United States, Italy and Spain. In each case, the material was cDNA or gDNA derived from T cells, B-cell-depleted T cells, or PBMCs.

Germline values: CDR1 LNHDA, CDR2 SQIVND (reference sequence). The junction had 10 bases not matched to a gene; V was cut back by 7 bases and J by 3 bases. The CDR3 length is 16 residues. Original processing methods: Amplification of reference gene primers was used by the study to estimate nucleated cell counts. Assay used: immunoSEQ multiplex PCR; TCRdb lists only in-frame clones, some missing. The V and J calls and clone size come from that table; D and trimming were worked out from the DNA. The sample holds 110,000 or so clones, around 85% seen once. The material sequenced was peripheral blood. The source of this sequence is a man aged 50 or older with acute or convalescent COVID-19. J is TRBJ2-7 and V is TRBV19, with 12 positions matching TRBD2. DNA for the CDR3: TGTGCCAGTACGGGGGCTAGCGGGGGGGCCGTCTACGAGCAGTACTTC. It translates to CASTGASGGAVYEQYF. The variable domain in full, completed from reference TRBV19 and TRBJ2-7, reads DGGITQSPKYLFRKEGQNVTLSCEQNLNHDAMYWYRQDPGQGLRLIYYSQIVNDFQKGDIAEGYSVSREKKESFPLTVTSAQKNPTAFYLCASTGASGGAVYEQYFGPGTRLTVT.